This T cell receptor (beta chain) emerged from a study of shared clonotypes between healthy human individuals. Germline V gene sequence: CDR1 SGHVS, CDR2 FNYEAQ. The CDR3 extends over 15 amino acids. The V gene lost 5 bases and the J gene lost 0 bases, with 13 bases spanning the gap. This clone was picked up one time. Its antigen is still unknown. Data came from immunoSEQ multiplex PCR; TCRdb stores just in-frame clones and leaves some out. The table has 2,500,000 or so clones, over 85% seen once. Overall study results and limits: Only blood was sampled, and tissue TCR repertoires likely differ from blood ones. Rarefaction showed sorted-subset sequencing was incomplete despite large depth.

The sequencing sample was made of naive CD4+ T cells sorted from blood. Noted subset: CD45RA+ positively selected. This clonotype was sampled from a young man in good health. The chain uses TRBV7-6 and TRBJ1-1, with TRBD1 as a possible D gene (5 bases). This CDR3 is CASSPRQIMNTEAFF. In DNA form, the CDR3 reads TGTGCCAGCAGCCCACGACAGATCATGAACACTGAAGCTTTCTTT.